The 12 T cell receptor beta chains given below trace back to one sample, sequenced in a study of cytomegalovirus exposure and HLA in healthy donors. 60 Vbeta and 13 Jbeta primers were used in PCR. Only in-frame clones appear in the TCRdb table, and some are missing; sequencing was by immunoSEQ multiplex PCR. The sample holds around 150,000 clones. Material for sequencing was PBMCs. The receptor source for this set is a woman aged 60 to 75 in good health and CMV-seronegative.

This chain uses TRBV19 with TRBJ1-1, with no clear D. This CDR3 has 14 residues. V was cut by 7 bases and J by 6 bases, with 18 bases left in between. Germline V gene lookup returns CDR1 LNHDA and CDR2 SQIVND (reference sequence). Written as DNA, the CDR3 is TGTGCCAGTATGGCGCGGGAGTGGGAGGCTGAAGCTTTCTTT. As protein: CASMAREWEAEAFF.

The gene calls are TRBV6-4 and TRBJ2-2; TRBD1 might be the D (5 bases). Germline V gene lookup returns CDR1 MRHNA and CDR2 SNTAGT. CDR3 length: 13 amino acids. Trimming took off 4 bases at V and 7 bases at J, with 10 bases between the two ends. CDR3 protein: CASSVEDNGELFF. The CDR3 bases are TGTGCCAGCAGTGTTGAGGACAACGGGGAGCTGTTTTTT.

CDR3 in amino acids: CACRSTSGNDQFF. The CDR3 DNA follows: TGTGCCTGCCGGTCGACTAGCGGGAACGATCAGTTCTTC. The J gene is TRBJ2-1, the V gene TRBV30; 11 bases agree with TRBD2. Per the germline V gene, CDR1 is GTSNPN and CDR2 is SVGIG (reference sequence). The V segment lost 6 bases and the J segment 13 bases; nucleotides outside the gene matches: 11. The CDR3 contains 13 residues.

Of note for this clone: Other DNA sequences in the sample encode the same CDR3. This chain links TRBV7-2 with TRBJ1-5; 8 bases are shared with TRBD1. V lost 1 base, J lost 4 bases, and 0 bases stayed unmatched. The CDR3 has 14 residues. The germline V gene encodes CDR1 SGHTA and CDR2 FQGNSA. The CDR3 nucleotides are TGTGCCAGCAGCTTAGGACAGGGGAATCAGCCCCAGCATTTT. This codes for CASSLGQGNQPQHF.

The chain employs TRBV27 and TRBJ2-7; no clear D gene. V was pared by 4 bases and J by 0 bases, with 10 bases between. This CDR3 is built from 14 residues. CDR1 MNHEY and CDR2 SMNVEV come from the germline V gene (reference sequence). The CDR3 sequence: CASSSYRDSYEQYF. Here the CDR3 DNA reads TGTGCCAGCAGTTCTTACCGAGACTCCTACGAGCAGTACTTC.

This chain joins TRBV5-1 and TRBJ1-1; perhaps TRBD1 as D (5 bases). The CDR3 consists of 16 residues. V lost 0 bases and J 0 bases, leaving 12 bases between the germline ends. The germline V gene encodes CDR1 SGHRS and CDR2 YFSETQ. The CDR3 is CASSLAAGNMNTEAFF. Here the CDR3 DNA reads TGCGCCAGCAGCTTGGCGGCAGGGAACATGAACACTGAAGCTTTCTTT.

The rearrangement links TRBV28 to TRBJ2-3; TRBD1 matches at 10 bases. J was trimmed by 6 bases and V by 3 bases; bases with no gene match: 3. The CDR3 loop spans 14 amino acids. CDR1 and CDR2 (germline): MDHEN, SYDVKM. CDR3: CASSFDRGPDTQYF. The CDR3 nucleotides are TGTGCCAGCAGTTTCGACAGGGGGCCGGATACGCAGTATTTT.

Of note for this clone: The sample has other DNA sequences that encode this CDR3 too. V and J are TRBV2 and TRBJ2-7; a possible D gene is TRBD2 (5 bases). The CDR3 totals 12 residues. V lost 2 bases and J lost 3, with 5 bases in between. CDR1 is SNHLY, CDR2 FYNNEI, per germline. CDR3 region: CASSERGYEQYF. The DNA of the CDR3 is TGTGCCAGCAGTGAACGGGGCTACGAGCAGTACTTC.

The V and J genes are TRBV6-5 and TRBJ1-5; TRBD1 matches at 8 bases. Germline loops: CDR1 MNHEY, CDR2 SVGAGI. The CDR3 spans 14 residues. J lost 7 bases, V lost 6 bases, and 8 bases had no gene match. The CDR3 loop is CASRRQGTGQPQHF. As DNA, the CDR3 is TGTGCCAGCAGGCGACAGGGGACGGGACAGCCCCAGCATTTT.

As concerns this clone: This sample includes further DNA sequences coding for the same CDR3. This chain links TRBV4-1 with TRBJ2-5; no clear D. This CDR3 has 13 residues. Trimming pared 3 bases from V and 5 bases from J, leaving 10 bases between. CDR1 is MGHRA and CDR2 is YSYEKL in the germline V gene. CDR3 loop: CASSQAPPETQYF. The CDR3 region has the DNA TGCGCCAGCAGCCAGGCCCCCCCGGAGACCCAGTACTTC.

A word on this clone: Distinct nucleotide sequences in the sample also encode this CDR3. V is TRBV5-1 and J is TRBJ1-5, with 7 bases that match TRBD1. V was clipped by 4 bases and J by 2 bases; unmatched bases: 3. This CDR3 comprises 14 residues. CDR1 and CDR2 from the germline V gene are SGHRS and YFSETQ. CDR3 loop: CASSLGTGNQPQHF. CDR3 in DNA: TGCGCCAGCAGCCTGGGGACAGGCAATCAGCCCCAGCATTTT.

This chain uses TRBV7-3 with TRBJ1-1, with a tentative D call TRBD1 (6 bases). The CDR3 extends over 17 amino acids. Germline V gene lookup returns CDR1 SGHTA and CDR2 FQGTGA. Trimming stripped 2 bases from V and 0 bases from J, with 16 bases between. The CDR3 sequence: CASSLSGTPPMNTEAFF. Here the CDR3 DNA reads TGTGCCAGCAGCTTATCAGGGACACCTCCTATGAACACTGAAGCTTTCTTT. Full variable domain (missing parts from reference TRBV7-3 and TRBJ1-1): GAGVSQTPSNKVTEKGKYVELRCDPISGHTALYWYRQSLGQGPEFLIYFQGTGAADDSGLPNDRFFAVRPEGSVSTLKIQRTERGDSAVYLCASSLSGTPPMNTEAFFGQGTRLTVV.